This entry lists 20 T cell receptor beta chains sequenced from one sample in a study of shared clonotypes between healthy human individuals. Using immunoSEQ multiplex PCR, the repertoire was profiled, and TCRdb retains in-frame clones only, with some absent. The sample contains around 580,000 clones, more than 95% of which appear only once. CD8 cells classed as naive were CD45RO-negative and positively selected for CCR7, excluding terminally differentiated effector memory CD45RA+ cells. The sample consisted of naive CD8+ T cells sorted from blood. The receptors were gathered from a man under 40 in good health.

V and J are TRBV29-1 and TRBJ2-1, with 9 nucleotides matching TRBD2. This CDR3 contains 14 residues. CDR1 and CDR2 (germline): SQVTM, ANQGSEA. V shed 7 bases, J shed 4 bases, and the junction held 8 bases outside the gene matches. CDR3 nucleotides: TGCAGCGAAAATAGCGGGAGTGTATACAATGAGCAGTTCTTC. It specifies CSENSGSVYNEQFF.

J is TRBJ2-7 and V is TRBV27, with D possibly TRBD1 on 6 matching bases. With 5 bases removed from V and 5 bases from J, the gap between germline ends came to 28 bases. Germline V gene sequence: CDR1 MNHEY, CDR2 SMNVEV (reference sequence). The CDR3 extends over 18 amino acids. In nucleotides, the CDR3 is TGTGCCAGCAGTCTATTCGGCTCGTCAGGGGCAACCTGGAACGAGCAGTACTTC. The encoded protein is CASSLFGSSGATWNEQYF.

The CDR3 DNA is TGTGCCAGTAGAGAGGCAGGGGACTACAATGAGCAGTTCTTC. Protein: CASREAGDYNEQFF. The chain joins TRBV19 to TRBJ2-1, with D perhaps matching TRBD1 (6 bases). The CDR3 is 14 amino acids. With 6 bases removed from V and 3 bases from J, the gap between germline ends came to 12 bases. Germline V gene sequence: CDR1 LNHDA, CDR2 SQIVND (reference sequence).

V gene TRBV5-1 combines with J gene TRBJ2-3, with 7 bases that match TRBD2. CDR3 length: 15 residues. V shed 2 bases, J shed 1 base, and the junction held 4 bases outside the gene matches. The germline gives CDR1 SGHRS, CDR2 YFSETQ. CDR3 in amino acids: CASSFGLVGTDTQYF. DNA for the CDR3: TGCGCCAGCAGCTTTGGACTAGTCGGCACAGATACGCAGTATTTT.

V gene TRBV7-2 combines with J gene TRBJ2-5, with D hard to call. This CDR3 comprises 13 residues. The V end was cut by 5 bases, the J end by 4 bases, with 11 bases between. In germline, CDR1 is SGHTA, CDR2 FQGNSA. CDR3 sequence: CASSPIPLETQYF. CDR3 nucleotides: TGTGCCAGCAGCCCTATACCGTTAGAGACCCAGTACTTC.

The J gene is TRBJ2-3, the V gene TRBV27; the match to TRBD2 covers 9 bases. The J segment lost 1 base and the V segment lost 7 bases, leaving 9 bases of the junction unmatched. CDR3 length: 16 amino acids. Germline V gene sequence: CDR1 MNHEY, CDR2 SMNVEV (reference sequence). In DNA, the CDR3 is TGTGCCAGCATACGGGGCGGGAGGGTTGGCACAGATACGCAGTATTTT. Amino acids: CASIRGGRVGTDTQYF.

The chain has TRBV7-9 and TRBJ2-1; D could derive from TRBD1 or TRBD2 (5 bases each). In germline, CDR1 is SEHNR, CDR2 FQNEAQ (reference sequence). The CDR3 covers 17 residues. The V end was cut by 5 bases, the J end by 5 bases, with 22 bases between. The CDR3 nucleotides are TGTGCCAGCAGCCCGAGGCCCGGGACGCCAAGAGACAATGAGCAGTTCTTC. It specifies CASSPRPGTPRDNEQFF.

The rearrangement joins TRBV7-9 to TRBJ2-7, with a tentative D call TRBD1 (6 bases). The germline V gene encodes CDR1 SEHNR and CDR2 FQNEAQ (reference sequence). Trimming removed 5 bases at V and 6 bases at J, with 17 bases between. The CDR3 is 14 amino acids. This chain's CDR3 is CASSGTGRQGEQYF. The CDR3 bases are TGTGCCAGCAGCGGCACAGGGCGGCAAGGCGAGCAGTACTTC.

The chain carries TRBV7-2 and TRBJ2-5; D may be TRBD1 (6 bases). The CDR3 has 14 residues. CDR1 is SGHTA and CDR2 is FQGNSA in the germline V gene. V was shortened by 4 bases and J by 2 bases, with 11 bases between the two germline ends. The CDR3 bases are TGTGCCAGCAGCTCCTGGACAGATCAAGAGACCCAGTACTTC. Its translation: CASSSWTDQETQYF.

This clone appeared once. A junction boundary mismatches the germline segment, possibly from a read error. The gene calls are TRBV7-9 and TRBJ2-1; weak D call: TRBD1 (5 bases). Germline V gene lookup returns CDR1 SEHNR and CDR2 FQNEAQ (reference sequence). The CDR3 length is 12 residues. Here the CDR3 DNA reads TGTGCCAGCAGAGTGCCGGAAGGGGTTCTAGTCTTC. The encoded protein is CASRVPEGVLVF.

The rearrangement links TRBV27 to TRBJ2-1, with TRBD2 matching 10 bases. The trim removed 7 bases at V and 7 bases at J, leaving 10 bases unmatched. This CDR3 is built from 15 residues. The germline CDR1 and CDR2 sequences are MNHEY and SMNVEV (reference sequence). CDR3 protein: CASTELAGARNEQFF. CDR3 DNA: TGTGCCAGCACCGAGCTAGCGGGGGCCCGGAATGAGCAGTTCTTC.

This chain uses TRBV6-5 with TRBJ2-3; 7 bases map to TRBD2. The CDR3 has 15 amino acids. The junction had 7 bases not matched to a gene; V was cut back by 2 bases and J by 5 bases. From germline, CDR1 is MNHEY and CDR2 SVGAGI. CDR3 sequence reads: CASSYGLAVQDTQYF. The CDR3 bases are TGTGCCAGCAGTTACGGGCTAGCGGTACAAGATACGCAGTATTTT.

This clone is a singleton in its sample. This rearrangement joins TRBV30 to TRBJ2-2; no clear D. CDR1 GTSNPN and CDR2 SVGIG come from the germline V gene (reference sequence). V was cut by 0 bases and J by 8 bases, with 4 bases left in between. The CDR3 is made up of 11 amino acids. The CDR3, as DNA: TGTGCCTGGAGTGTTGGGGGGGAGCTGTTTTTT. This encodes CAWSVGGELFF.

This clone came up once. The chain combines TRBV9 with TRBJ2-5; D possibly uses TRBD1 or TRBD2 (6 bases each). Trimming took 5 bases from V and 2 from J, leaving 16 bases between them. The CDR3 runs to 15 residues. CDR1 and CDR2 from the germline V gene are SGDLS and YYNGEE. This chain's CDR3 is CASSARGGGQETQYF. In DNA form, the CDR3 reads TGTGCCAGCAGTGCCAGGGGAGGAGGGCAAGAGACCCAGTACTTC.

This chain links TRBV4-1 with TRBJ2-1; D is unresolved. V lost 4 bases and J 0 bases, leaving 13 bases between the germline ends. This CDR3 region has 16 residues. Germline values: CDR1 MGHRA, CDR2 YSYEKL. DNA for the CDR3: TGCGCCAGCAGCCCTCAAGAGCCGGGCTCCTACAATGAGCAGTTCTTC. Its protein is CASSPQEPGSYNEQFF.

Here the CDR3 reads CASRNSGSGETQYF. DNA of the CDR3: TGTGCCAGCAGAAATAGCGGGAGCGGCGAGACCCAGTACTTC. The chain uses TRBV6-6 and TRBJ2-5; the match to TRBD2 covers 9 bases. The J segment lost 5 bases and the V segment lost 6 bases, leaving 7 bases of the junction unmatched. Germline V gene lookup returns CDR1 MNHNY and CDR2 SVGAGI (reference sequence). The CDR3 sequence is 14 residues long.

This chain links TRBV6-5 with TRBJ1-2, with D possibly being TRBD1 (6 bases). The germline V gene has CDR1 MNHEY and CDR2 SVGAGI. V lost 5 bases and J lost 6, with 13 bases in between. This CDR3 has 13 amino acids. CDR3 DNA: TGTGCCAGCAGTCGGGACACCAGGGATGGCTACACCTTC. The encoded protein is CASSRDTRDGYTF.

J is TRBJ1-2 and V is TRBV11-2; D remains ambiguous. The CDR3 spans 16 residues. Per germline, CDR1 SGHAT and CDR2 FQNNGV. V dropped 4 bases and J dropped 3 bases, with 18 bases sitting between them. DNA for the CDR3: TGTGCCAGCAGCTCTCTTGACACCGACAAACACTATGGCTACACCTTC. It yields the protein CASSSLDTDKHYGYTF.

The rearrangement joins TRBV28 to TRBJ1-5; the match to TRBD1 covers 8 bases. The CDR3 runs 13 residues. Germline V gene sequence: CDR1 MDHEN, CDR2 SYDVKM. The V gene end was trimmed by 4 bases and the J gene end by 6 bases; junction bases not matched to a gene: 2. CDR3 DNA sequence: TGTGCCAGCAGTTGGACAGGGCTTCAGCCCCAGCATTTT. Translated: CASSWTGLQPQHF.

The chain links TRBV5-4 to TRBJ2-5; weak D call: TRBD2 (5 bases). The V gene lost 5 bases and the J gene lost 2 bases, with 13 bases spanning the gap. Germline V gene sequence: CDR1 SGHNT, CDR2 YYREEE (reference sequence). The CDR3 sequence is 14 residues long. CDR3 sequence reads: CASSSSPGQETQYF. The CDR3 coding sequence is TGTGCCAGCAGTTCCTCGCCGGGACAAGAGACCCAGTACTTC.